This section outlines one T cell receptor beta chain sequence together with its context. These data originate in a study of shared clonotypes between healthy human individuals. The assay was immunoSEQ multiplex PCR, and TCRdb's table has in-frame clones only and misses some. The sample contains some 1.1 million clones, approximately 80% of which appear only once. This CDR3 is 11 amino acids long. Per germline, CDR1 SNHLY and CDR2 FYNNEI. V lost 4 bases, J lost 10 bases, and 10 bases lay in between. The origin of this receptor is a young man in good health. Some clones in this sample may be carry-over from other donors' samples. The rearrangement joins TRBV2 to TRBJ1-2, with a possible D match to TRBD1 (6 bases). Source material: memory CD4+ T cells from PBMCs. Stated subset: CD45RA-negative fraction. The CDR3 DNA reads TGTGCCAGCAGTGGTAACAGGGACTACACCTTC. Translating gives CASSGNRDYTF.